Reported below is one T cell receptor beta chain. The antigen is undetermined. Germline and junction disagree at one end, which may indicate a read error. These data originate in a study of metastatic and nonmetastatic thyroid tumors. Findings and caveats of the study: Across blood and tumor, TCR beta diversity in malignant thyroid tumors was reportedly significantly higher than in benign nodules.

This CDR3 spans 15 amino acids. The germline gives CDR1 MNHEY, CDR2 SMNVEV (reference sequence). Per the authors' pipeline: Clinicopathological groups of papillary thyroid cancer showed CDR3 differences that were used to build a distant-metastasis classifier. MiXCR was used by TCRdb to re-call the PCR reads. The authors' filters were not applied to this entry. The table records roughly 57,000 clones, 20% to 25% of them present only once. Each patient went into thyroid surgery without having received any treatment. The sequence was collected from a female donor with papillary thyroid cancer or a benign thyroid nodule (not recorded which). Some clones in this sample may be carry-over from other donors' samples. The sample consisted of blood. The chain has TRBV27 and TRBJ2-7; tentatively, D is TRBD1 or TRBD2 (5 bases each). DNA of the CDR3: TGTGCCAGCAGCTCTTTATCGGGACGCACCTACGAGCAGGACTTC. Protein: CASSSLSGRTYEQDF.